The 11 T cell receptor beta chains reported below all come from one sample, sequenced in a study of blood T cell repertoires in COVID-19. This table comes from immunoSEQ multiplex PCR, and its TCRdb copy is limited to in-frame clones, with some not included. The data hold 250,000 to 300,000 clones, with about 80% observed a single time. Material for sequencing was PBMCs or T cells enriched from blood (not recorded which). These receptors were collected from a man in his fifties who had recovered from COVID-19.

The V call is TRBV5-6, the J call TRBJ2-3, with 11 positions matching TRBD2. The V gene end was trimmed by 0 bases and the J gene end by 4 bases; junction bases not matched to a gene: 7. Germline values: CDR1 SGHDT, CDR2 YYEEEE. The CDR3 sequence is 17 residues long. The CDR3, as DNA: TGTGCCAGCAGCTTGGGATTAGCGGGAGGGCCCCCAGATACGCAGTATTTT. This sequence encodes CASSLGLAGGPPDTQYF.

DNA of the CDR3: TGTGCCAGCAGCATCCGGACAGGGAATTCACCCCTCCACTTT. Translated: CASSIRTGNSPLHF. This chain joins TRBV6-5 and TRBJ1-6; TRBD1 aligns across 8 bases. The CDR3 has 14 amino acids. V lost 6 bases and J lost 7; bases outside the gene matches: 5. The germline gives CDR1 MNHEY, CDR2 SVGAGI.

The V and J genes are TRBV4-3 and TRBJ2-7, with 9 bases identical to TRBD1. Germline trimming cut 1 base from V and 2 bases from J; bases unmatched to any gene: 6. Germline loops: CDR1 LGHNA, CDR2 YSLEER. CDR3 length equals 16 residues. CDR3 bases: TGCGCCAGCAGCCAAGGGGTGGGACAGGGCACCTACGAGCAGTACTTC. This sequence encodes CASSQGVGQGTYEQYF.

The chain employs TRBV7-9 and TRBJ1-2; D unresolved. Per the germline V gene, CDR1 is SEHNR and CDR2 is FQNEAQ (reference sequence). V dropped 1 base and J dropped 0 bases, with 9 bases sitting between them. The CDR3 contains 15 residues. CDR3 residues: CASSLELSPNYGYTF. The CDR3 DNA sequence: TGTGCCAGCAGCTTAGAGCTGTCCCCTAACTATGGCTACACCTTC.

This chain joins TRBV27 and TRBJ2-7; TRBD2 aligns across 8 bases. The ends lost 6 bases at V and 3 bases at J; junction bases unmatched: 10. Germline V gives CDR1 MNHEY, CDR2 SMNVEV (reference sequence). The CDR3 is made up of 15 amino acids. The CDR3 loop is CASSSSGRADYEQYF. The CDR3 region has the DNA TGTGCCAGCAGCTCATCCGGGAGGGCCGACTACGAGCAGTACTTC.

The rearrangement joins TRBV29-1 to TRBJ2-5; 7 bases map to TRBD2. Trimming took 0 bases from V and 3 from J; bases not matched to a gene: 7. The CDR3 is 15 amino acids. CDR1 SQVTM and CDR2 ANQGSEA come from the germline V gene. As DNA, the CDR3 is TGCAGCGTTGAAGAGGGCCTAGCGGAAGAAGAGACCCAGTACTTC. Its protein product is CSVEEGLAEEETQYF.

The J gene is TRBJ1-4, the V gene TRBV5-1; possible D gene TRBD1, 6 bases. Germline V gives CDR1 SGHRS, CDR2 YFSETQ. Trimming took 1 base from V and 1 from J, leaving 11 bases between them. The CDR3 has 16 amino acids. CDR3 coding DNA: TGCGCCAGCAGCTTGCGGGGGGGGCAAACTAATGAAAAACTGTTTTTT. It translates to CASSLRGGQTNEKLFF.

The chain couples TRBV5-5 to TRBJ1-5; TRBD1 aligns across 7 bases. Germline V gene lookup returns CDR1 SGHKS and CDR2 YYEKEE (reference sequence). The CDR3 is 16 residues long. The V segment lost 3 bases and the J segment 2 bases; nucleotides outside the gene matches: 8. CDR3 region: CASSSQTGWGNQPQHF. CDR3 nucleotide sequence: TGTGCCAGCAGCTCCCAGACAGGGTGGGGCAATCAGCCCCAGCATTTT.

This chain links TRBV7-9 with TRBJ2-1, with 12 bases matching TRBD2. The CDR3 is 16 amino acids. Looked up from germline, CDR1 is SEHNR and CDR2 is FQNEAQ (reference sequence). The V and J ends lost 4 bases and 7 bases, in that order; junction bases with no gene match: 8. CDR3 sequence reads: CASSSWTSGIWNEQFF. CDR3 nucleotides: TGTGCCAGCAGCTCTTGGACTAGCGGGATCTGGAATGAGCAGTTCTTC.

This sequence joins TRBV15 and TRBJ1-5, with TRBD1 as a possible D gene (6 bases). V shed 4 bases and J shed 7 bases, with 14 bases lying between them. CDR1 LNHNV and CDR2 YYDKDF come from the germline V gene (reference sequence). The CDR3 has 14 amino acids. CDR3 DNA: TGTGCCACCAGCACGGACAGAGGTGGACAGCCCCAGCATTTT. Its translation: CATSTDRGGQPQHF. Together with reference TRBV15 and TRBJ1-5, the CDR3 gives the full variable domain: DAMVIQNPRYQVTQFGKPVTLSCSQTLNHNVMYWYQQKSSQAPKLLFHYYDKDFNNEADTPDNFQSRRPNTSFCFLDIRSPGLGDTAMYLCATSTDRGGQPQHFGDGTRLSIL.

The sample holds a few counts of this clone. The V and J genes are TRBV9 and TRBJ1-6, with D uncertain. CDR1 and CDR2 from the germline V gene are SGDLS and YYNGEE. This CDR3 spans 13 amino acids. V was cut by 3 bases and J by 10 bases, with 11 bases left in between. The CDR3 nucleotides are TGTGCCAGCAGCGGCGATCCATTGTCACCCCTCCACTTT. Translated: CASSGDPLSPLHF.